The T cell receptor beta chain under discussion was sequenced for a study of shared clonotypes between healthy human individuals (dated by TCRdb to 2018 to 2021). About the investigation overall: A couple of women and three men aged 18 to 49 years were included in the cohort. For each donor, CD4 naive and CD4 memory were each given three plates, CD8 naive was given two plates, and CD8 memory was given one plate. The study deeply sequenced blood TCR repertoires of roughly five healthy adults to estimate repertoire size and the extent of clonotype sharing between individuals. Different laboratories and diverse techniques were used to prepare libraries and sequence TCR repertoires, to increase sequencing depth and limit assay-specific biases. Each donor's leukapheresis produced roughly between about 0.8 and 10 billion PBMCs. Study-wide conclusions, independent of this receptor: The small number of donors limited the genetic and exposure-history diversity represented. Rarefaction of sorted-subset datasets indicated incomplete sequencing despite the large sequencing depth. Pairwise subsampling led to the expectation that sequencing depth would affect the degree of clonotype sharing among donors. Only blood was sampled, and tissue TCR repertoires likely differ from those in blood. Clonotypes shared by all four sorted-subset donors showed higher generation probabilities than non-shared clonotypes. Sharing across a few donors was observed for roughly 5% of naive CD4, under 4% of naive CD8, over 2% of memory CD4, and about 0.4% of memory CD8 clonotypes. Naive subsets generally had larger estimated clonotype richness than memory subsets did.

The donors were healthy, HIV-negative adults who had no recently reported acute infections or vaccinations. Every donor was a Caucasian adult living in Nashville, Tennessee, USA. CD4+ T cells were enriched through magnetic negative selection, after which naive cells were positively selected on CD45RA and the remaining negative fraction served as the memory subset. After blood collection by leukapheresis, PBMCs were isolated using Ficoll-Histopaque density gradient centrifugation and then cryopreserved in the vapor phase of liquid nitrogen. Analytical flow cytometry was used to check the purity and quantity of every magnetically sorted T cell population. Genomic DNA was isolated from every sorted fraction and measured by UV absorbance on a Nanodrop 2000c. Trimming takes 2 bases from V and 6 bases from J, and the germline ends sit 5 bases apart. CDR1 and CDR2 (SEHNR, FQNEAQ) derive from the germline V gene (reference sequence). The CDR3 runs 12 residues from the cysteine to the phenylalanine. This entry keeps only the CDR3 DNA: 36 bases, framed from base 1.

TCR CDR3 regions were amplified from genomic DNA by multiplex PCR using the deep immunoSEQ assay. Genomic DNA extracted from each cell subset was distributed evenly over all wells of several immunoSEQ 96-well plates, and each plate served as one replicate. For sorted subsets, roughly 200 ng genomic DNA, equal to 30,000 or so T cell genomes, was loaded into each replicate PCR. The purified libraries were quantified using a Qubit 3.0 fluorometer, sized with a Bioanalyzer 2100, and then quantified again using the KAPA Library Quantification kit. A separate single-read 150-cycle Illumina NextSeq 550 flow cell was used to sequence each immunoSEQ 96-well plate. Per the source publication's procedure: Because the immunoSEQ output held only junctional sequences and lacked quality scores, the filtering could not match the filtering applied to full-length reads. To assign V/J genes and CDR3, sequences were annotated against IMGT germline references using PyIR, a Python wrapper for IgBLAST v1.9. Reads with weak V/J assignments (E-value above 1e-6), missing CDR3, stop codons, out-of-frame junctions, or ambiguous translated residues were removed. V3J clonotypes were defined as sequences sharing an identical inferred V gene, J gene, and CDR3 amino acid sequence. To compute the percentage overlap between repertoires, the number of shared unique clonotypes was divided by the size of the smaller repertoire. RTK rarefaction, the Chao1 estimator, and Recon v2.1 estimates of unobserved clonotypes were used to assess repertoire richness. Generation probabilities were computed with OLGA for all TCRbeta clonotypes obtained by the gDNA method from four donors. The source is immuneACCESS, and TCRdb retained only in-frame sequences with V and J called. Part of the clones is not carried over; for the studies checked, unresolved V genes explain less than half of this, and the remainder is unexplained. The DNA was the basis for D and trimming; V, J and clone size are from that table. The sample has millions of clones on record, 85% to 95% of them singletons. 0.13% of the sample is taken by the ten largest.

About this clone: Its specific antigen is unknown. It has no much larger one-base neighbor in the sample; base qualities were not kept.

This receptor was taken from a man aged 18 to 30 in good health. This chain joins TRBV7-9 to TRBJ2-1; too little of a D gene remains to name it. Sequenced material: naive CD4+ T cells sorted from blood. The label giving this sample's cell subset or site can be read as: CD45RA+ positively selected. The CDR3 reads as follows: CASSLQSNEQFF. The nucleotide sequence is given as TGTGCCAGCAGCTTACAATCCAATGAGCAGTTCTTC.